Sequencing of this TCR beta chain was carried out in a study of technical replicates of blood from four donors. Assay: immunoSEQ multiplex PCR; the TCRdb copy retains only in-frame clones and omits some. This sample yields 45,000 to 60,000 clones, of which approximately 90% are seen a single time; around 4.2% belongs to the top ten. Germline CDR1 reads SEHNR; CDR2 reads FQNEAQ (reference sequence). The CDR3 runs to 15 residues. Deletions cut 3 bases from V and 1 base from J, with 10 bases between. The sample taken for sequencing was PBMCs. This TCR was sampled from a human donor in good health. Some clones in this sample may be carry-over from other donors' samples. This chain uses TRBV7-9 with TRBJ1-3; D remains ambiguous. The CDR3 loop is CASSFSTASGNTIYF. CDR3 DNA: TGTGCCAGCAGCTTTTCTACAGCTTCTGGAAACACCATATATTTT.